This T cell receptor beta chain is drawn from a study of blood T cell repertoires in COVID-19 (dated by TCRdb to about 2020). Regarding the study in general: Collaborator samples came from the United States, Italy and Spain and covered acute and convalescent phases of COVID-19. The material from the prospective study consisted of cDNA or gDNA derived from T cells, B-cell-depleted T cells, or PBMCs. The dataset comprised deeply sampled blood TCRbeta repertoires from subjects exposed to, actively infected with, or recovered from COVID-19. The repertoires were released in a freely available public database intended as a resource for research on the immune response to SARS-CoV-2. The samples were drawn from two sources: the first 160 participants of the ongoing ImmuneRACE study, and 1,200 or so subjects contributed by 6 global collaborators. Sample metadata almost always included a de-identified subject ID, COVID-19 status, age in years and sex. HLA class I and class II types, where available, came from metadata supplied by the sample provider rather than from assay-based typing.

Study-level results and caveats: How much clinical and demographic metadata was included differed by source and by participant, and the metadata was provided uncurated.

The CDR3 numbers 15 residues from cysteine through phenylalanine. The only DNA kept is the CDR3, 45 bases in frame from the first base. V is clipped by 7 bases and J by 0 bases, and the sequence between their germline boundaries is 13 bases long. Reading the germline V gene (reference sequence) gives CDR1 LNHDA and CDR2 SQIVND. TCRbeta CDR3 regions were amplified from genomic DNA by means of the immunoSEQ Assay, a bias-controlled multiplex PCR. The paper's data handling went like this. The number of nucleated cells in each sample was estimated by amplification of reference gene primers within the assay. Sequence reads were collapsed and filtered to measure the absolute abundance of every unique TCRbeta CDR3 rearrangement. For each sample, productive Simpson clonality was calculated by taking the square root of Simpson's diversity index across productive rearrangements. TCRdb mirrors the immuneACCESS table, restricted to in-frame sequences. Some clones are absent from its copies; in checked studies, under half trace to an unresolved V gene, and the reason for the others is unknown. V and J calls plus clone size are reproduced from that table; the DNA served to infer D and trimming. For this sample there are about 200,000 clones; approximately 84% appear just once. Clones ranked in the top ten supply 6.9% of the sample.

As regards this clone: The clone's antigen remains unknown. It has no much larger one-base neighbor in the sample; base qualities were not kept.

Each collaborating institution followed its own protocols to collect whole blood in K2EDTA tubes. For TCRbeta analysis, collaborators shipped samples in one of three forms: frozen whole blood, isolated PBMCs, or DNA extracted from either of those sample types. Material: peripheral blood. This chain is built from TRBV19 and TRBJ1-5, with the identity of the D gene unclear. The TCR sequence derives from a human donor with acute or convalescent COVID-19. The donor label of this sample is uncertain. The DNA sequence is TGTGCCAGTACCCCAGTCGGGTATAGCAATCAGCCCCAGCATTTT. This sequence encodes CASTPVGYSNQPQHF.